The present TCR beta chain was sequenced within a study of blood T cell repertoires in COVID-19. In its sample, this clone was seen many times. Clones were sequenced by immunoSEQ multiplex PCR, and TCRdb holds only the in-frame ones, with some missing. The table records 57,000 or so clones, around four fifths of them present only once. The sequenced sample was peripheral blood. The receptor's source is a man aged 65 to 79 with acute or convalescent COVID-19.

The CDR3 DNA sequence: TGTGCCAGCAGCGACAGGGACACTGAAGCTTTCTTT. Translating gives CASSDRDTEAFF. The rearrangement uses TRBV5-4 and TRBJ1-1, with TRBD1 matching 7 bases. The germline V gene has CDR1 SGHNT and CDR2 YYREEE (reference sequence). The V gene end was trimmed by 4 bases and the J gene end by 3 bases; junction bases not matched to a gene: 0. The CDR3 totals 12 residues.